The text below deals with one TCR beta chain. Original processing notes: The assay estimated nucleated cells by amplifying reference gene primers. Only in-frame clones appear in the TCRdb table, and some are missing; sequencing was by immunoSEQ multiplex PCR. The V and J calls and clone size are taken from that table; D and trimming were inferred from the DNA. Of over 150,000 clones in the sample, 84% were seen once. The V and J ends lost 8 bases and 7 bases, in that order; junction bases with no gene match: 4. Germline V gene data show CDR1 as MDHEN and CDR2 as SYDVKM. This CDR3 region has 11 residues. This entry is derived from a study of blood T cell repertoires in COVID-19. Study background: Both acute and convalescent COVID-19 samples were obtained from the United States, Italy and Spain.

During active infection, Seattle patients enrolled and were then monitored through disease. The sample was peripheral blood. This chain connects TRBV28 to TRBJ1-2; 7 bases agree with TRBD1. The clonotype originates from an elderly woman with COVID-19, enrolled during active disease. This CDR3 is CASGRQGGYTF. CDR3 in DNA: TGTGCCAGCGGGAGACAGGGTGGCTACACCTTC.